This is a list of T cell receptor beta chains from one sample in a study of blood T cell repertoires in COVID-19. Profiled with immunoSEQ multiplex PCR; TCRdb holds only in-frame clones, not every one. The sample lists 130,000 to 150,000 clones, approximately 87% occurring once. Material for sequencing was peripheral blood. The receptors were gathered from a woman in her thirties or forties with acute or convalescent COVID-19. The CDR3 runs from the conserved cysteine through the conserved F or W.

>TRBV5-1
CASSLLAGDYNEQFF
>TRBV4-1
CASSQSLGQTYGYTF
>TRBV7-9
CATSSQETQYF
>TRBV7-9
CASSPAQGFGRTEAFF
>TRBV4-2
CASSQDGAYNEQFF
>TRBV6-5
CASGVRLAGTGELFF
>TRBV7-2
CASSPRGRDPNEQFF
>TRBV19
CASGLAGRTGELFF
>TRBV2
CASSPQVNSEQYF
>TRBV7-9
CASSRGQAEAFF
>TRBV27
CASSPTGFMGKLFF
>TRBV2
CASSPDSLYGYTF